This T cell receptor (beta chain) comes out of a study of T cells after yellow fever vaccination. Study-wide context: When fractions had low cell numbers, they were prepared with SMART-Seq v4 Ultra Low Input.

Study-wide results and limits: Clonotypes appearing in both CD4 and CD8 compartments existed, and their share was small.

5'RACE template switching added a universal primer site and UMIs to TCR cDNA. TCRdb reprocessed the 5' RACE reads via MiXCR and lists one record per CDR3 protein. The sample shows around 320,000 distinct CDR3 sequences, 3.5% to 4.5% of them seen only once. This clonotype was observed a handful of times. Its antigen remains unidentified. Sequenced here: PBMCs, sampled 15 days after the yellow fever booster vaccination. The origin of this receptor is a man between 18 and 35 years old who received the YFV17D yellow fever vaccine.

This chain's CDR3 is CATSQGLTDTQYF. CDR3 bases: TGTGCCACCAGCCAAGGGCTTACAGATACGCAGTATTTT. The V and J genes are TRBV24-1 and TRBJ2-3; D gene uncertain. The CDR3 extends over 13 amino acids. Looked up from germline, CDR1 is KGHDR and CDR2 is SFDVKD. V shed 7 bases and J shed 3 bases, with 10 bases lying between them.